This T cell receptor (beta chain) appears in the sequencing data of a study of identical twins. All donors were healthy Caucasians. This CDR3 comprises 16 residues. V was cut by 5 bases and J by 3 bases, with 17 bases left in between. From the 5' RACE reads, TCRdb called clonotypes with MiXCR, one entry per CDR3 protein. Of some 600,000 distinct CDR3 sequences listed, around 7.5% were seen once; the top ten hold about 1.5%. This sample was also put to use in a study of yellow fever vaccine responses in identical twins.

This clonotype originated in a woman under 30 in good health. The sequenced sample consisted of PBMCs. The chain is built from TRBV12-3 or TRBV12-4 and TRBJ2-1; the D gene is possibly TRBD2 (6 bases). The DNA of the CDR3 is TGTGCCAGCAGTCCCACCCGGGAGAATCACTACAATGAGCAGTTCTTC. Its protein product is CASSPTRENHYNEQFF.